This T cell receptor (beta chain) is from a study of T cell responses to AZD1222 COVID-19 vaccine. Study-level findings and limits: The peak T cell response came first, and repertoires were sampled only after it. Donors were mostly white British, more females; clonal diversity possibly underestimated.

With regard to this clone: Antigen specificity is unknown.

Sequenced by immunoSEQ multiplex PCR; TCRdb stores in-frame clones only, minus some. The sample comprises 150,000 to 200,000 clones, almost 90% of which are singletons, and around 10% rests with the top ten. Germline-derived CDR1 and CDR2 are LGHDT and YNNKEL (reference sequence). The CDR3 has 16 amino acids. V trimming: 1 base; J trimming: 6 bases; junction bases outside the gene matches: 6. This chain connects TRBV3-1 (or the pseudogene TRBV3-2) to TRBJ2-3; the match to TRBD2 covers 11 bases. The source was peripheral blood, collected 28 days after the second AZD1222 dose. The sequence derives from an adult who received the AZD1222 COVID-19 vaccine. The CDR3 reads CASSQGVAGGRDTQYF. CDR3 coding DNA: TGTGCCAGCAGCCAAGGAGTAGCGGGGGGGCGGGATACGCAGTATTTT.